The TCR beta chain under discussion was sequenced for a study of T cells in Graves' hyperthyroidism and ophthalmopathy. Study summary: Peripheral blood sampling occurred at initial diagnosis, before any treatment.

V was shortened by 10 bases and J by 5 bases, with 24 bases between the two germline ends. The CDR3 covers 16 residues. The germline CDR1 and CDR2 sequences are MNHEY and SVGEGT. Amplified TCR beta CDR3 regions came from RNA transcripts. In the first-round RT-PCR of the TCR CDR3, the HTBI primer set was used. From the multiplex PCR reads, TCRdb called clonotypes with MiXCR, one entry per CDR3 protein. The sample lists 500,000 to 650,000 distinct CDR3 sequences; roughly 21% were seen once. General study points: The model forecast ophthalmopathy, anticipating it by a median approximately 6 months before onset.

This clonotype has more than one count but fewer than ten. The antigen remains undetermined. The clonotype originates from a man in his forties or fifties with Graves' ophthalmopathy. This chain links TRBV6-2 or TRBV6-3 with TRBJ1-3; no clear D gene. Input material: blood. The CDR3 loop reads CATHVTETGRRNTIYF. CDR3 nucleotides: TGTGCCACCCATGTTACCGAAACCGGTCGGAGAAACACCATATATTTT.